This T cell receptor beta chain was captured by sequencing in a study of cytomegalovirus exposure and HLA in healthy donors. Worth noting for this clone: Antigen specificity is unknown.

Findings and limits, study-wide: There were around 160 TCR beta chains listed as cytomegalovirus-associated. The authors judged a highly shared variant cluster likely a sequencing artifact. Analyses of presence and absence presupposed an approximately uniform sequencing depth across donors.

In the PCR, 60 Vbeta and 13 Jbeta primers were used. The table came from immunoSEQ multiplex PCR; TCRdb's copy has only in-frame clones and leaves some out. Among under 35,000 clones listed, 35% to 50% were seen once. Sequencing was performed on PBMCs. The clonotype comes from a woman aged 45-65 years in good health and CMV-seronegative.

CDR3 protein: CASIGSARGRGQPQHF. In DNA, the CDR3 is TGTGCCAGCATAGGTTCTGCCAGGGGCCGGGGTCAGCCCCAGCATTTT. This chain joins TRBV6-4 and TRBJ1-5; possibly TRBD1 for D (6 bases). CDR3 length equals 16 residues. Trimming removed 7 bases at V and 6 bases at J, with 22 bases between. CDR1 is MRHNA and CDR2 is SNTAGT in the germline V gene.